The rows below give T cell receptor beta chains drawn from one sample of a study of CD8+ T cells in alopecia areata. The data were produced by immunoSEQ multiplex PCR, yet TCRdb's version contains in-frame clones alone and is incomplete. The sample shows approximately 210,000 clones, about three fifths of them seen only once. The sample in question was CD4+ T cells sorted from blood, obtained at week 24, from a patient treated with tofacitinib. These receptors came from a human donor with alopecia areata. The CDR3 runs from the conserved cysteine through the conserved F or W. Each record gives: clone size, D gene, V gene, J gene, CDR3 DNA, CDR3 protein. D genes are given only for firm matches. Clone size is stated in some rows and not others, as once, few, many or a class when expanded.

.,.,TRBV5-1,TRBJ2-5,TGCGCCAGCAGAGACCCGGACAGACAAGAGACCCAGTACTTC,CASRDPDRQETQYF
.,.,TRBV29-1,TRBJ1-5,TGCAGCGTGGCCGGAGACAACAATCAGCCCCAGCATTTT,CSVAGDNNQPQHF
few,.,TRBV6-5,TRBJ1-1,TGTGCCAGCAGCAGTGGTGTCAGGGGAGAAGCTTTCTTT,CASSSGVRGEAFF
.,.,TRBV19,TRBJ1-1,TGTGCCAGTAGTATAATGGGGTTGATCTCTGAAGCTTTCTTT,CASSIMGLISEAFF
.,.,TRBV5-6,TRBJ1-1,TGTGCCAGCAGCGGACAGCCGAACACTGAAGCTTTCTTT,CASSGQPNTEAFF
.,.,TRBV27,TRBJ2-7,TGTGCCAGCAGTTTTGTACGGGGGGAGCAGTACTTC,CASSFVRGEQYF
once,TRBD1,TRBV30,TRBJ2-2,TGTGCCTTAGCTAGGGACAGGGCTGGTACCGGGGAGCTGTTTTTT,CALARDRAGTGELFF
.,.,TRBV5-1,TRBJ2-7,TGCGCCAGCAGCTGGCGGGACAACGAGGAGCAGTACTTC,CASSWRDNEEQYF
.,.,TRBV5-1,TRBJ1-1,TGCGCCAGCAGCTTGGGAGGAAGAAGACTCAATGAAGCTTTCTTT,CASSLGGRRLNEAFF
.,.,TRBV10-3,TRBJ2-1,TGTGCCATCAGTGGGGCAGGGATGAGCTCCTACAATGAGCAGTTCTTC,CAISGAGMSSYNEQFF
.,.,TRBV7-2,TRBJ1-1,TGTGCCAGCAGCTTAGGAGTCTTTGGGCAAACTAACACTGAAGCTTTCTTT,CASSLGVFGQTNTEAFF
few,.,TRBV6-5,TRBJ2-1,TGTGCCAGCAGTTACGACAGAAACTCCTACAATGAGCAGTTCTTC,CASSYDRNSYNEQFF
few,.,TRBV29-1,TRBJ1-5,TGCAGCGCTAAGGAGCAGGATAGCAATCAGCCCCAGCATTTT,CSAKEQDSNQPQHF
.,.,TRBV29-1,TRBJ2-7,TGCAGCGTTGAGACCCCGGGGGCCTACGAGCAGTACTTC,CSVETPGAYEQYF
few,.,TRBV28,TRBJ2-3,TGTGCCAGCAGTCCACTCCAGGTCCTCGGGACAGATACGCAGTATTTT,CASSPLQVLGTDTQYF
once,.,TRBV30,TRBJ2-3,TGTGCCTGGAGTCTATCCGACACAGATACGCAGTATTTT,CAWSLSDTDTQYF
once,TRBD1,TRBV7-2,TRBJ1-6,TGTGCCAGCAGCTTAGGGGCAGGGGGAGGGAATTCACCCCTCCACTTT,CASSLGAGGGNSPLHF
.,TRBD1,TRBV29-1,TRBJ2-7,TGCAGCGTTGTGCCCGGCGGGACAGGGGGCGTGCACGAGCAGTACTTC,CSVVPGGTGGVHEQYF
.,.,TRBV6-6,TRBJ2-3,TGTGCCAGCAGTGAGCCGGGCACAGATACGCAGTATTTT,CASSEPGTDTQYF
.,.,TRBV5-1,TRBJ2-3,TGCGCCAGCAGCTTGGACCCAGTGACAGATACGCAGTATTTT,CASSLDPVTDTQYF
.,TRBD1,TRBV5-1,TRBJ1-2,TGCGCCAGCAGCCCTCCGACAGGGGAGTATGGCTACACCTTC,CASSPPTGEYGYTF
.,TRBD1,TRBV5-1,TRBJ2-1,TGCGCCAGCAGCTTTAGTTCAGGGGGCAATGAGCAGTTCTTC,CASSFSSGGNEQFF
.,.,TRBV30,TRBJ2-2,TGTGCCTGGAGTGTACTATCCCAGAACACCGGGGAGCTGTTTTTT,CAWSVLSQNTGELFF
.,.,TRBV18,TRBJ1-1,TGTGCCAGCTCACCACCGAACGGAGAATCAGAAGCTTTCTTT,CASSPPNGESEAFF